The T cell receptor (beta chain) described here comes from a study of graft-versus-host responses after intestinal transplantation. Study as a whole: Recipients obtained multivisceral, liver-intestinal, or isolated intestinal transplants. The recipients all started with anti-thymocyte globulin induction and then took tacrolimus and steroids for around three years. Findings and caveats of the study: Patients with graft-donor T cell macrochimerism had high graft-versus-host to host-versus-graft clonal ratios in allografts. Present in recipient marrow, GvH clones included some that appeared first in ileum or blood.

A note on this clone: What it binds is not known.

Measured with immunoSEQ multiplex PCR; TCRdb has only the in-frame clones, and not every one. The sample carries over 80,000 clones, approximately 90% recorded once. The germline V gene encodes CDR1 SGDLS and CDR2 YYNGEE. This CDR3 contains 14 residues. V was trimmed by 4 bases and J by 8 bases, leaving 18 bases between them. This rearrangement joins TRBV9 to TRBJ1-2; D remains unclear. The input for sequencing was unstimulated CD8+ T cells sorted from spleen or lymph node cells, taken before transplant. This TCR was sampled from a human donor who was the organ donor for an intestinal transplant. The CDR3 loop reads CASSQGRETRGYTF. In DNA, the CDR3 is TGTGCCAGCAGCCAAGGGAGGGAGACACGGGGCTACACCTTC. The whole variable domain, filled in from reference TRBV9 and TRBJ1-2, reads DSGVTQTPKHLITATGQRVTLRCSPRSGDLSVYWYQQSLDQGLQFLIQYYNGEERAKGNILERFSAQQFPDLHSELNLSSLELGDSALYFCASSQGRETRGYTFGSGTRLTVV.